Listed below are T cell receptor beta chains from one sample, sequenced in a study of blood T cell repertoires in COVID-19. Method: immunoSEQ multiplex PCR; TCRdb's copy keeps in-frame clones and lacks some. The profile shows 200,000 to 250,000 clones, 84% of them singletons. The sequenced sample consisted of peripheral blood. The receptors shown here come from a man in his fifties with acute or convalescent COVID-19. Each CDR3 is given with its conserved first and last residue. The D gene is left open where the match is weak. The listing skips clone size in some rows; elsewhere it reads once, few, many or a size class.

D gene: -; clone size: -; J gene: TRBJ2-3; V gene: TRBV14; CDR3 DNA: TGTGCCAGCAGCCTTACAGCGAGGGCAGTGATCCTGGGCACAGATACGCAGTATTTT; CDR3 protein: CASSLTARAVILGTDTQYF
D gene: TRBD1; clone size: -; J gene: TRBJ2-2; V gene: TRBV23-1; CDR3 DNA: TGCGCCAGCAGTCAGACAGGGGGTAAAAACACCGGGGAGCTGTTTTTT; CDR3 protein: CASSQTGGKNTGELFF
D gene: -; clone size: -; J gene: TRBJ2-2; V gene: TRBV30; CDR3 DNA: TGTGCCTCCTTCGGACAGATTAACACCGGGGAGCTGTTTTTT; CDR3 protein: CASFGQINTGELFF
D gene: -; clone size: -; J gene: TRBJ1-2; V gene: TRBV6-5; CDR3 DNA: TGTGCCAGCAGTAGCCGGGACACCGACTATGGCTACACCTTC; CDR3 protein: CASSSRDTDYGYTF
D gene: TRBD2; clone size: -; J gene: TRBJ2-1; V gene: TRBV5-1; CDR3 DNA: TGCGCCAGCAGCGGGACTAGCGGGAGAAATGGCAATGAGCAGTTCTTC; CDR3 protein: CASSGTSGRNGNEQFF
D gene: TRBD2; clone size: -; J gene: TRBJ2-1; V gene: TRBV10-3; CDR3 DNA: TGTGCCTCGACCCTAGCGGGGGCGAGTGAGCAGTTCTTC; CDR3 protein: CASTLAGASEQFF
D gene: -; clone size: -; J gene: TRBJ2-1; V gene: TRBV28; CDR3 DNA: TGTGCCAGCAGCCCCATCACAGGGTTACTCGCCTACAATGAGCAGTTCTTC; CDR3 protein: CASSPITGLLAYNEQFF
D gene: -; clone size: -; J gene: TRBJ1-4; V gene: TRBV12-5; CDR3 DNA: TGTGCTAGTGGTTCAGGGTTAGCTAATGAAAAACTGTTTTTT; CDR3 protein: CASGSGLANEKLFF
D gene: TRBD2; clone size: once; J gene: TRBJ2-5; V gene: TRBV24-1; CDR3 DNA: TGTGCCACCAGTGGCAATAAACCGGGACTAGAAGAGACCCAGTACTTC; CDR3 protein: CATSGNKPGLEETQYF
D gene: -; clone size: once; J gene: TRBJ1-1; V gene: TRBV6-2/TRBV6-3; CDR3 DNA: TGTGCCAGCAGCCCTACAGCTGGGGGGGGCGCGGGTATGAACACTGAAGCTTTCTTT; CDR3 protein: CASSPTAGGGAGMNTEAFF
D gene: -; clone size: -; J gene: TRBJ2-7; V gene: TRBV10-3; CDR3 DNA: TGTGCCATCAGGGGCGGGACAGACTACGAGCAGTACTTC; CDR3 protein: CAIRGGTDYEQYF
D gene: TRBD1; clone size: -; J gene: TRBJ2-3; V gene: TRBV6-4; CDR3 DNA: TGTGCCAGCAGCACTTCGGGACAGAATTCAGATACGCAGTATTTT; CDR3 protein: CASSTSGQNSDTQYF
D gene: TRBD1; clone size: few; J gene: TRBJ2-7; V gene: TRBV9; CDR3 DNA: TGTGCCAGCAGCCCTGGGACAGGGATCGACGAGCAGTACTTC; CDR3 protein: CASSPGTGIDEQYF
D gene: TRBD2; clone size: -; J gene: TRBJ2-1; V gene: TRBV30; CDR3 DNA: TGTGCCTGCCGGACTAGCGGGACATACAATGAGCAGTTCTTC; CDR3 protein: CACRTSGTYNEQFF
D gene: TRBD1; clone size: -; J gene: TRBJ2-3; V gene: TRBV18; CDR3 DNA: TGTGCCACCTCCCCCGTGACAGGGGCCCTCGGGACGCAGTATTTT; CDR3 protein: CATSPVTGALGTQYF
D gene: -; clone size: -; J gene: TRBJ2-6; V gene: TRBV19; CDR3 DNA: TGTGCCAGTAGTATAAATTCTGTGGGGCGCTCTGGGGCCAACGTCCTGACTTTC; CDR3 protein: CASSINSVGRSGANVLTF
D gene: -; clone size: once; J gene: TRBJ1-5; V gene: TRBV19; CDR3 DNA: TGTGCCAGTAGTCGGACCGGGGATCAGCCCCAGCATTTT; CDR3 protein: CASSRTGDQPQHF
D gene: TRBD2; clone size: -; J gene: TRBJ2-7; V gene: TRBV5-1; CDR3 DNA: TGCGCCAGCACGGGACTAGCGGGAGTCGCTTACGAGCAGTACTTC; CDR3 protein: CASTGLAGVAYEQYF
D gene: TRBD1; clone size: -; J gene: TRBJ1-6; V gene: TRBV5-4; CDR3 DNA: TGTGCCAGCAGCTCCTTGACAGGGACCCTTGGGACGCCACCCCTCCACTTT; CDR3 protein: CASSSLTGTLGTPPLHF
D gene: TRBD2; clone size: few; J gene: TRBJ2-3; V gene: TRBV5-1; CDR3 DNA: TGCGCCAGCAGCTTGTCTGGTGGGAGCGGGGGGGCAGATACGCAGTATTTT; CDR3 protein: CASSLSGGSGGADTQYF
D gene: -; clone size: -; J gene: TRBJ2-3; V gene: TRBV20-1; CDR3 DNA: TGCAGTGCTAGTCCCGGTTTGGGCACAGATACGCAGTATTTT; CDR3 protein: CSASPGLGTDTQYF
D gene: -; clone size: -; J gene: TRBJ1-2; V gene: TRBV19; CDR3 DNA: TGTGCCAGTAGTATTCAGGGGTGGGAGAGCGGCTACACCTTC; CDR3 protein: CASSIQGWESGYTF